The entry below gives a single TCR beta chain sequence along with its context. The target antigen is unknown. Mismatch with germline at one junction end may stem from a read error. Germline CDR1 MDHEN, CDR2 SYDVKM. The CDR3 length is 16 residues. The PCR employed 60 Vbeta primers together with 13 Jbeta primers. The protocol was immunoSEQ multiplex PCR, while the TCRdb copy is restricted to in-frame clones and leaves out a portion. This sample has 150,000 or so clones, with approximately 80% found just once. The data derive from a study of cytomegalovirus exposure and HLA in healthy donors. Overall study findings and caveats: Because they were indistinguishable, some V segments, including TRBV6-2 and TRBV6-3, were excluded.

V usage is TRBV28 and J usage is TRBJ2-1; TRBD1 agrees at 8 bases. The receptor's source is a man aged 50 or older in good health and CMV-seronegative. Input material: PBMCs. CDR3 residues: CAGSTPGTGPYNEQFF. The CDR3 DNA sequence: TGTGCCGGCAGTACTCCGGGGACAGGACCCTACAATGAGCAGTTCTTC.